The 14 T cell receptor beta chains below were found in one sample sequenced in a study of PD-1 blockade in classical Hodgkin lymphoma (TCRdb year 2020). Library preparation used the immunoSEQ multiplex PCR assay. TCRdb carries this immuneACCESS record with in-frame sequences only. Its versions omit some clonotypes, under half of them owing to an unresolved V gene in the studies checked, with the rest unexplained. The sample yields about 27,000 clones; around 70% were counted once. The ten top clones hold 3% to 4.5% of the sample. The time point label of this sample denotes: cycle 4 day 1 (C4D1), after about 6 weeks of nivolumab. All trial patients had relapsed after autologous stem cell transplantation, with cohorts A, B and C differing in prior brentuximab vedotin exposure. Specimen: peripheral blood mononuclear cells (PBMCs), collected before the fourth cycle of nivolumab. Receptor source: a human donor with classical Hodgkin lymphoma.

J is TRBJ1-1 and V is TRBV7-3; D perhaps matches TRBD1 (6 bases). CDR1 and CDR2 (germline): SGHTA, FQGTGA. The CDR3 contains 13 residues. Trimming took 5 bases from V and 11 from J, leaving 18 bases between them. The CDR3 sequence is CASSIRTADEAFF. The CDR3 DNA reads as TGTGCCAGCAGCATTCGGACAGCCGATGAGGCTTTCTTT.

V usage is TRBV29-1 and J usage is TRBJ2-7; TRBD2 matches 8 bases. The CDR3 extends over 14 amino acids. Germline V gene data show CDR1 as SQVTM and CDR2 as ANQGSEA. After removal of 1 base from V and 4 bases from J, the junction contained 6 bases not matched to a gene. The CDR3 DNA reads TGCAGCGTTGAAGGCGGTAGCGGGAAGTACGAGCAGTACTTC. This translates into CSVEGGSGKYEQYF.

The CDR3 sequence: CASSATGWDGYTF. The CDR3 nucleotides are TGTGCCAGTAGTGCGACAGGGTGGGATGGCTACACCTTC. This chain uses TRBV19 with TRBJ1-2; 7 nucleotides agree with TRBD1. Germline assignment: CDR1 LNHDA and CDR2 SQIVND (reference sequence). V gave up 5 bases and J gave up 6 bases; unmatched junction bases: 6. The CDR3 loop spans 13 amino acids. Using reference TRBV19 and TRBJ1-2 for the parts outside the CDR3, the full variable domain is DGGITQSPKYLFRKEGQNVTLSCEQNLNHDAMYWYRQDPGQGLRLIYYSQIVNDFQKGDIAEGYSVSREKKESFPLTVTSAQKNPTAFYLCASSATGWDGYTFGSGTRLTVV.

By sample share, this clone is medium-sized. The chain is built from TRBV1 and TRBJ2-1; the table calls TRBD1, which could not be checked here. TRBV1 is a documented pseudogene. This CDR3 has 12 amino acids. The CDR3 nucleotides are TGCACCAGCAGCCGTGGCTTCAATGAGCAGTTCTTC. The encoded protein is CTSSRGFNEQFF.

The V gene is TRBV28, the J gene TRBJ1-1; D might be TRBD1 (5 bases). The V and J ends lost 8 bases and 1 base respectively, with 17 bases between them. Germline V lookup: CDR1 MDHEN, CDR2 SYDVKM. CDR3 length: 15 amino acids. This CDR3 is CASRTFGTANTEAFF. For the CDR3, the DNA is TGTGCCAGCCGTACCTTCGGGACGGCGAACACTGAAGCTTTCTTT.

This clone was counted once. The J gene is TRBJ1-3, the V gene TRBV12-1. TRBV12-1 is an annotated pseudogene. The CDR3 contains 16 residues. The CDR3 sequence: CASSSGLLCSGNTIYF. The CDR3 nucleotides read TGTGCCAGCAGCTCGGGGCTCCTTTGCTCTGGAAACACCATATATTTT.

This clone is termed medium-sized. The CDR3 region is CASSLVPAALQETQYF. In nucleotides, the CDR3 is TGTGCCAGCAGCTTGGTCCCTGCGGCCCTCCAAGAGACCCAGTACTTC. J is TRBJ2-5 and V is TRBV5-6; D is undetermined. Trimming stripped 0 bases from V and 1 base from J, with 13 bases between. The CDR3 is 16 residues long. The germline V gene has CDR1 SGHDT and CDR2 YYEEEE.

The genes are TRBV30 and TRBJ2-5, with TRBD1 identical over 7 bases. V lost 8 bases and J lost 7; bases outside the gene matches: 16. Germline V lookup: CDR1 GTSNPN, CDR2 SVGIG (reference sequence). The CDR3 runs 14 residues. This chain's CDR3 is CALNLGTALGTQYF. The CDR3 nucleotides read TGTGCCCTTAACCTAGGGACAGCCCTCGGGACCCAGTACTTC.

The rearrangement joins TRBV5-1 to TRBJ2-3, with D tentatively TRBD1 (5 bases). Germline V gene sequence: CDR1 SGHRS, CDR2 YFSETQ. With 0 bases removed from V and 4 bases from J, the gap between germline ends came to 12 bases. This CDR3 spans 15 amino acids. As DNA, the CDR3 is TGCGCCAGCAGCTTGGAGGACATCCCCGCAGATACGCAGTATTTT. Its protein product is CASSLEDIPADTQYF.

The chain joins TRBV6-5 to TRBJ2-6, with D uncertain. There are 14 residues in the CDR3. Germline lookup yields CDR1 MNHEY and CDR2 SVGAGI. V was pared by 3 bases and J by 0 bases, with 3 bases between. CDR3 bases: TGTGCCAGCAGTTATCTCTCTGGGGCCAACGTCCTGACTTTC. Translated: CASSYLSGANVLTF.

CDR3 loop: CASSRTGGVYYEQYF. The CDR3 nucleotides are TGTGCCAGTAGTAGGACCGGGGGAGTTTACTACGAGCAGTACTTC. The chain uses TRBV19 and TRBJ2-7; a weak D match, TRBD2 (6 bases). The germline gives CDR1 LNHDA, CDR2 SQIVND (reference sequence). The V end lost 4 bases, the J end lost 3 bases, and 16 bases lay between the germline ends. The CDR3 totals 15 residues.

The count of this clone is one. For the CDR3, the DNA is TGTGCCAGCTCACCAGCCGGTTCAGGCTACGAGCAGTACTTC. Its translation is CASSPAGSGYEQYF. J is TRBJ2-7 and V is TRBV18; D remains unclear. V was shortened by 2 bases and J by 3 bases, with 11 bases between the two germline ends. The CDR3 extends over 14 amino acids. Germline V lookup: CDR1 KGHSH, CDR2 LQKENI.

The chain uses TRBV6-5 and TRBJ2-7; 8 bases align to TRBD2. The V segment lost 2 bases and the J segment 2 bases; nucleotides outside the gene matches: 8. The CDR3 is 16 residues long. In germline, CDR1 is MNHEY, CDR2 SVGAGI. CDR3 loop: CASSYGWVAGPYEQYF. CDR3 in DNA: TGTGCCAGCAGTTACGGGTGGGTAGCGGGACCCTACGAGCAGTACTTC.

DNA for the CDR3: TGTGCCAGCGGCACTGCTATGGGGGAGACCCAGTACTTC. It specifies CASGTAMGETQYF. The chain carries TRBV6-6 and TRBJ2-5; D is uncertain. From germline, CDR1 is MNHNY and CDR2 SVGAGI (reference sequence). The CDR3 is 13 residues long. V lost 8 bases to trimming and J lost 5 bases, with 15 bases between them.